What follows are 8 T cell receptor beta chains derived from one specimen sequenced in a study of neoadjuvant anti-PD-1 for oral cavity cancer. Produced via immunoSEQ multiplex PCR; TCRdb's table is partial and in-frame only. The sample lists some 12,000 clones, around 60% occurring once. This material consisted of tumor tissue, taken before nivolumab (anti-PD-1) treatment. All receptors come from a person between 40 and 80 years old with oral cavity squamous cell carcinoma. The donor label of this sample is uncertain.

V is TRBV6-1 and J is TRBJ2-5; 11 bases are a match to TRBD2. Germline CDR1 reads MNHNS; CDR2 reads SASEGT. CDR3 size: 15 residues. V lost 9 bases and J lost 2; bases outside the gene matches: 8. In nucleotides, the CDR3 is TGTGCCAGTACCCTAGCGGGAGGACCACAAGAGACCCAGTACTTC. Translation: CASTLAGGPQETQYF.

The CDR3: CAHGGGGYYNEQFF. The DNA of the CDR3 is TGTGCCCATGGAGGGGGAGGATATTACAATGAGCAGTTCTTC. The J gene is TRBJ2-1, the V gene TRBV30; D is perhaps TRBD1 or TRBD2 (6 bases each). This CDR3 is 14 amino acids long. V lost 8 bases, J lost 4 bases, and 18 bases lay in between. From germline, CDR1 is GTSNPN and CDR2 SVGIG (reference sequence).

This clone was detected once. The chain carries TRBV6-1 and TRBJ1-5; D not resolved. Trimming removed 0 bases at V and 4 bases at J, with 10 bases between. Germline V gene sequence: CDR1 MNHNS, CDR2 SASEGT. This CDR3 has 15 residues. The CDR3 is CASSEARALNQPQHF. In DNA, the CDR3 is TGTGCCAGCAGTGAAGCGCGGGCGCTAAATCAGCCCCAGCATTTT.

This sequence joins TRBV1 and TRBJ2-3; the table's D call, TRBD2, was not checked against the DNA. TRBV1 is described as a pseudogene. CDR3 length: 14 amino acids. The CDR3 spells CTSSPSGSTDTQYF. DNA of the CDR3: TGCACCAGCAGCCCTAGCGGGAGCACAGATACGCAGTATTTT.

This clone showed up just a few times. V and J are TRBV28 and TRBJ2-1; 8 bases align to TRBD2. The CDR3 contains 12 residues. The germline V gene encodes CDR1 MDHEN and CDR2 SYDVKM. With 3 bases clipped from V and 8 bases from J, the junction kept 0 bases outside the gene matches. The CDR3 loop is CASSFGRDEQFF. In DNA, the CDR3 is TGTGCCAGCAGTTTCGGGAGGGATGAGCAGTTCTTC.

The table lists this clone with a few counts. The rearrangement joins TRBV6-5 to TRBJ1-2; tentative D call: TRBD1 (5 bases). The V end was cut by 6 bases, the J end by 2 bases, with 13 bases between. Germline values: CDR1 MNHEY, CDR2 SVGAGI. The CDR3 covers 14 residues. The CDR3 is CASRAQRGNYGYTF. The CDR3 nucleotides read TGTGCCAGCAGAGCCCAAAGGGGAAACTATGGCTACACCTTC.

The V gene is TRBV5-1, the J gene TRBJ2-7, with 7 bases fitting TRBD2. The V segment lost 3 bases and the J segment 2 bases; nucleotides outside the gene matches: 17. The CDR3 totals 18 residues. Germline CDR1 and CDR2: SGHRS and YFSETQ. The CDR3 region is CASSSRSEGGPFAYEQYF. In nucleotides, the CDR3 is TGCGCCAGCAGCTCGCGGTCGGAGGGAGGGCCATTTGCCTACGAGCAGTACTTC.

The chain uses TRBV5-1 and TRBJ2-5; D is unclear. The CDR3 extends over 14 amino acids. The V gene's germline CDR1 is SGHRS and CDR2 YFSETQ. V lost 0 bases and J 3 bases, leaving 9 bases between the germline ends. As DNA, the CDR3 is TGCGCCAGCAGCTTGGTAAACGGAGAAGAGACCCAGTACTTC. This gives the protein CASSLVNGEETQYF.